This T cell receptor (beta chain) was identified in a study of molecular identifiers for immune sequencing clone quantification. TCRdb re-called the PCR reads with MiXCR, one entry per CDR3 protein. In the table there are about 330,000 distinct CDR3 sequences, roughly 24% of which are singletons. The sequence was collected from a human donor in good health. Some libraries in this study had Jurkat cell RNA spiked in. The sequenced sample consisted of naive CD8+ T cells from blood, with Jurkat cell RNA spiked in. Subset noted: FACS-sorted CD8+CD4-CCR7+CD45RA+ naive T cells.

The CDR3 protein is CAWHQGDGTYNSPLHF. CDR3 nucleotide sequence: TGTGCCTGGCATCAGGGTGATGGGACCTATAATTCACCCCTCCACTTT. The rearrangement joins TRBV30 to TRBJ1-6; a weak D match, TRBD1 (5 bases). The CDR3 runs 16 residues. Germline CDR1 is GTSNPN and CDR2 is SVGIG (reference sequence). V lost 5 bases and J lost 2, with 16 bases in between.